The 14 T cell receptor beta chains in this list originate from one sample, sequenced in a study of long-term antiretroviral therapy in people with HIV. Sequencing relied on immunoSEQ assay v3.0, run at survey level. Some clones are missing from TCRdb's copy, which holds only in-frame ones; the method was immunoSEQ multiplex PCR. This table has more than 11,000 clones, just over 75% appearing once. Sequenced material: unsorted PBMCs, taken 1.3 years before starting antiretroviral therapy. The receptors originated from a middle-aged man with HIV.

The gene calls are TRBV5-4 and TRBJ2-7, with TRBD1 matching 8 bases. Germline V gene lookup returns CDR1 SGHNT and CDR2 YYREEE (reference sequence). The junction had 6 bases not matched to a gene; V was cut back by 4 bases and J by 3 bases. CDR3 length equals 14 residues. For the CDR3, the DNA is TGTGCCAGCAGCCCTGGGGGACAGGACTACGAGCAGTACTTC. It codes for CASSPGGQDYEQYF. The full variable domain, in which reference TRBV5-4 and TRBJ2-7 provide the parts outside the CDR3, is ETGVTQSPTHLIKTRGQQVTLRCSSQSGHNTVSWYQQALGQGPQFIFQYYREEENGRGNFPPRFSGLQFPNYSSELNVNALELDDSALYLCASSPGGQDYEQYFGPGTRLTVT.

The CDR3 region has the DNA TGTGCCAGCAGTTTGTCGAGGGGTATGAACACTGAAGCTTTCTTT. Amino acids: CASSLSRGMNTEAFF. The chain carries TRBV6-5 and TRBJ1-1, with D possibly TRBD1 on 5 matching bases. The CDR3 is 15 residues long. The germline V gene has CDR1 MNHEY and CDR2 SVGAGI. Trimming left V 4 bases short and J 0 bases short, with 12 bases between.

V is TRBV19 and J is TRBJ2-6, with 7 bases identical to TRBD1. Germline CDR1 is LNHDA and CDR2 is SQIVND (reference sequence). The CDR3 has 17 amino acids. V shed 5 bases, J shed 0 bases, and the junction held 7 bases outside the gene matches. The CDR3 is CASSAGQVSSGANVLTF. Here the CDR3 DNA reads TGTGCCAGTAGTGCCGGACAGGTCAGCTCTGGGGCCAACGTCCTGACTTTC.

This chain joins TRBV30 and TRBJ1-6, with 8 bases aligning to TRBD1. CDR3 length: 14 residues. CDR1 and CDR2 from the germline V gene are GTSNPN and SVGIG (reference sequence). The trim removed 3 bases at V and 9 bases at J, leaving 7 bases unmatched. CDR3: CAWRPGQGGSPLHF. DNA for the CDR3: TGTGCCTGGAGACCTGGACAGGGAGGTTCACCCCTCCACTTT.

V is TRBV6-1 and J is TRBJ1-5; D remains ambiguous. The CDR3 loop spans 11 amino acids. The V gene's germline CDR1 is MNHNS and CDR2 SASEGT. The V and J ends lost 1 base and 8 bases respectively, with 3 bases between them. This chain's CDR3 is CASSEGEPQHF. The CDR3 DNA is TGTGCCAGCAGTGAAGGGGAGCCCCAGCATTTT.

The rearrangement links TRBV27 to TRBJ1-4; D not resolved. Germline assignment: CDR1 MNHEY and CDR2 SMNVEV (reference sequence). This CDR3 comprises 13 residues. Trimming took off 6 bases at V and 0 bases at J, with 5 bases between the two ends. The CDR3 loop is CASRDATNEKLFF. In nucleotides, the CDR3 is TGTGCCAGCAGGGATGCAACTAATGAAAAACTGTTTTTT.

The CDR3 sequence: CASSGRLAGSSSTDTQYF. CDR3 nucleotides: TGTGCCAGCAGTGGTCGACTAGCGGGGAGTTCTAGCACAGATACGCAGTATTTT. The chain joins TRBV6-1 to TRBJ2-3; the match to TRBD2 covers 11 bases. The CDR3 is 18 residues long. V gave up 4 bases and J gave up 0 bases; unmatched junction bases: 9. Germline CDR1 MNHNS, CDR2 SASEGT.

The chain employs TRBV20-1 and TRBJ2-2, with D uncertain. The CDR3 has 11 residues. CDR1 DFQATT and CDR2 SNEGSKA come from the germline V gene (reference sequence). The CDR3 protein is CSDPERGELFF. In nucleotides, the CDR3 is TGCAGCGATCCGGAGAGAGGGGAGCTGTTTTTT.

This chain connects TRBV5-1 to TRBJ2-2; TRBD1 agrees at 9 bases. Germline values: CDR1 SGHRS, CDR2 YFSETQ. The V and J ends lost 2 bases and 0 bases, in that order; junction bases with no gene match: 5. This CDR3 has 17 amino acids. The CDR3 here is CASSFYRGHSNTGELFF. The CDR3 coding sequence is TGCGCCAGCAGCTTCTACAGGGGGCACTCGAACACCGGGGAGCTGTTTTTT.

This chain links TRBV6-6 with TRBJ2-3, with a possible D match to TRBD2 (5 bases). The germline V gene has CDR1 MNHNY and CDR2 SVGAGI (reference sequence). The CDR3 runs to 16 residues. Trimming removed 0 bases from V and 2 bases from J, with 12 bases in between. The CDR3 loop is CASSYSRVPPTDTQYF. CDR3 nucleotide sequence: TGTGCCAGCAGTTACTCGCGGGTTCCACCCACAGATACGCAGTATTTT.

The chain links TRBV30 to TRBJ2-5; possibly TRBD1 for D (5 bases). Germline V gives CDR1 GTSNPN, CDR2 SVGIG (reference sequence). With 0 bases removed from V and 3 bases from J, the gap between germline ends came to 11 bases. The CDR3 totals 14 residues. The DNA for the CDR3 is TGTGCCTGGAGTGTAGGGGTAGCTGAAGAGACCCAGTACTTC. Translation gives CAWSVGVAEETQYF.

This clone has more than one count but fewer than ten. The V gene is TRBV18, the J gene TRBJ1-2; 10 nucleotides align to TRBD1. This CDR3 region has 17 residues. Germline V lookup: CDR1 KGHSH, CDR2 LQKENI. With 5 bases clipped from V and 7 bases from J, the junction kept 16 bases outside the gene matches. The CDR3: CASSSTLEDRGAGGYTF. The CDR3 DNA reads as TGTGCCAGCTCATCCACCTTGGAGGACAGGGGGGCAGGTGGCTACACCTTC.

The J gene is TRBJ2-5, the V gene TRBV4-1; TRBD2 might be the D (5 bases). Germline V lookup: CDR1 MGHRA, CDR2 YSYEKL. The CDR3 totals 14 residues. Trimming stripped 0 bases from V and 5 bases from J, with 10 bases between. For the CDR3, the DNA is TGCGCCAGCAGCCAAGAGGCAAGGGAGGAGACCCAGTACTTC. Translation: CASSQEAREETQYF.

V usage is TRBV4-1 and J usage is TRBJ2-1; 15 bases are shared with TRBD2. The ends lost 6 bases at V and 5 bases at J; junction bases unmatched: 5. CDR3 length: 16 residues. The V gene's germline CDR1 is MGHRA and CDR2 YSYEKL. DNA for the CDR3: TGCGCCAGCAGACGGACTAGCGGGGGGGCAAACAATGAGCAGTTCTTC. It specifies CASRRTSGGANNEQFF.